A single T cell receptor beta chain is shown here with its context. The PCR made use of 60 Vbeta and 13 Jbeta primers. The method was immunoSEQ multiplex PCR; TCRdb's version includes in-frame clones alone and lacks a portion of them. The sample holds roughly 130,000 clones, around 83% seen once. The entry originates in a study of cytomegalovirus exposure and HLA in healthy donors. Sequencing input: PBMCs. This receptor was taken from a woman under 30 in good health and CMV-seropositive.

The CDR3: CASSQLLNQPQHF. In DNA form, the CDR3 reads TGCGCCAGCAGCCAACTCTTAAATCAGCCCCAGCATTTT. J is TRBJ1-5 and V is TRBV4-1; D call uncertain. Germline V gene sequence: CDR1 MGHRA, CDR2 YSYEKL. Trimming took off 2 bases at V and 4 bases at J, with 6 bases between the two ends. The CDR3 runs 13 residues.